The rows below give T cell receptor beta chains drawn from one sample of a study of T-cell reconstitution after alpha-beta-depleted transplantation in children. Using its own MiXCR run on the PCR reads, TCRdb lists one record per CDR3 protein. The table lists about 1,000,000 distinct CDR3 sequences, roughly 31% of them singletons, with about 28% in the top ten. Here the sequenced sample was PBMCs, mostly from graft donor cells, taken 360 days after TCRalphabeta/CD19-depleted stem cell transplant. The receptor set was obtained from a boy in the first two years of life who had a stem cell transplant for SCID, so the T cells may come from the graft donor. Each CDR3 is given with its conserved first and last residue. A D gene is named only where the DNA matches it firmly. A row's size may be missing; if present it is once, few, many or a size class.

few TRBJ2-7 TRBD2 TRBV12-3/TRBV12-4 TGTGCCAGCAGTCGGGACTATGTCCTATCCTACGAGCAGTACTTC CASSRDYVLSYEQYF
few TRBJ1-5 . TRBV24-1 TGTGCCACCAGTGATTTGCGGCAGCTGCGCAATCAGCCCCAGCATTTT CATSDLRQLRNQPQHF
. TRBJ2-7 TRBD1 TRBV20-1 TGCAGTGCTAGAGATCCGGGGACAGGGCGACCGGGCTCCTACGAGCAGTACTTC CSARDPGTGRPGSYEQYF
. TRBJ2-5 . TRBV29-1 TGCAGTGTAGGGCCCGGACCGAGGGAGACCCAGTACTTC CSVGPGPRETQYF
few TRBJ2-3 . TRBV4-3 TGCGCCAGCAGCTCAGGAAGGTTAAGCACAGATACGCAGTATTTT CASSSGRLSTDTQYF
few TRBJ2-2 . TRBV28 TGTGCCAGCAGTTCCCTGGAATATTCGAACACCGGGGAGCTGTTTTTT CASSSLEYSNTGELFF
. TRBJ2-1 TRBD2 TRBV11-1 TGTGCCAGCAGCTTCTGGACTAGCGGGGGAAACAATGAGCAGTTCTTC CASSFWTSGGNNEQFF
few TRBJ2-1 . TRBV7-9 TGTGCCAGCAGCTCTAGCCCGGACAGAACCCCCTACAATGAGCAGTTCTTC CASSSSPDRTPYNEQFF
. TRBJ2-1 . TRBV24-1 TGTGCCACCAGTGATGCCACAGGCAATGAGCAGTTCTTC CATSDATGNEQFF
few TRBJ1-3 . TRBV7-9 TGTGCCAGCAGCTTAGGGGCCCACAGGACCCCTGGAAACACCATATATTTT CASSLGAHRTPGNTIYF
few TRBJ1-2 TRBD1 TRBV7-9 TGTGCCAGCAGCCGGAGAGGACAGGGCAGCTATGGCTACACCTTC CASSRRGQGSYGYTF
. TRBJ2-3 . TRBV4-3 TGCGCCAGCAGCCAAGAGGCATCCCGCACAGATACGCAGTATTTT CASSQEASRTDTQYF
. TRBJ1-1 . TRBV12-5 TGTGCTAGTGCCATGTGGGGGGCTGAAGCTTTCTTT CASAMWGAEAFF
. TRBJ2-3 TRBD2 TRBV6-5 TGTGCCAGCAGTTACGAGACTAGCGAAGATACGCAGTATTTT CASSYETSEDTQYF
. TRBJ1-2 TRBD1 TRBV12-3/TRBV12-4 TGTGCCAGCAGTCAATGGGGACAGTCTCTTATGGGCTACACCTTC CASSQWGQSLMGYTF
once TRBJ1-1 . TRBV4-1 TGCGCCAGCAGCTCGTTAAAACTCGGCCAGGGGACTGAAGCTTTCTTT CASSSLKLGQGTEAFF
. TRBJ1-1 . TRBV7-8 TGTGCCAGCAGCCTCGGAATCAGTTTAGGGGCCGAAGCTTTCTTT CASSLGISLGAEAFF
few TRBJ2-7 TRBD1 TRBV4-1 TGCGCCAGCAGCACCCATGGGGGACAGGGGATAAACGAGCAGTACTTC CASSTHGGQGINEQYF